These 24 T cell receptor beta chains were all obtained from the same sample, sequenced in a study of cytomegalovirus exposure and HLA in healthy donors. Amplification used 60 Vbeta primers and 13 Jbeta primers. TCRdb's copy holds only in-frame clones and misses some; the assay was immunoSEQ multiplex PCR. The table records 140,000 or so clones, over 60% of them present only once. Sequencing was done on a sample of PBMCs. The receptors were gathered from a man aged 35-49 years in good health and CMV-seronegative.

This clone came up a few times. The rearrangement links TRBV2 to TRBJ1-2, with 7 bases identical to TRBD1. Germline-derived CDR1 and CDR2 are SNHLY and FYNNEI. The CDR3 consists of 16 residues. V lost 6 bases, J lost 4 bases, and 14 bases stayed unmatched. In nucleotides, the CDR3 is TGTGCCAGCAGAGCGTTCCGGGCCCCAGGGGGCTATGGCTACACCTTC. It encodes CASRAFRAPGGYGYTF. The whole variable domain, remainder taken from reference TRBV2 and TRBJ1-2, is EPEVTQTPSHQVTQMGQEVILRCVPISNHLYFYWYRQILGQKVEFLVSFYNNEISEKSEIFDDQFSVERPDGSNFTLKIRSTKLEDSAMYFCASRAFRAPGGYGYTFGSGTRLTVV.

This clone was counted only a few times. The genes are TRBV5-1 and TRBJ2-1, with D possibly TRBD2 on 5 matching bases. Trimming removed 6 bases at V and 8 bases at J, with 12 bases between. The CDR3 length is 12 residues. From germline, CDR1 is SGHRS and CDR2 YFSETQ. CDR3 protein: CASNAGAYEQFF. CDR3 DNA sequence: TGCGCCAGCAACGCGGGTGCGTATGAGCAGTTCTTC.

The chain combines TRBV2 with TRBJ1-6; D is possibly TRBD1 (6 bases). Germline V lookup: CDR1 SNHLY, CDR2 FYNNEI. The CDR3 spans 13 residues. Trimming left V 3 bases short and J 10 bases short, with 10 bases between. The CDR3 reads CASSDRGGSPLHF. CDR3 DNA sequence: TGTGCCAGCAGTGACAGGGGAGGGTCACCCCTCCACTTT.

This clone was seen just once. A read error may account for a junction end that differs from germline. This rearrangement joins TRBV7-2 to TRBJ1-5; D uncertain. CDR1 is SGHTA, CDR2 FQGNSA, per germline. The CDR3 sequence is 14 residues long. The DNA of the CDR3 is TGTGCCAGCAGATTGTCCGGCGGCAATCAGCCCCAGAATTTT. Encoded protein: CASRLSGGNQPQNF. Full variable domain (missing parts from reference TRBV7-2 and TRBJ1-5): GAGVSQSPSNKVTEKGKDVELRCDPISGHTALYWYRQSLGQGLEFLIYFQGNSAPDKSGLPSDRFSAERTGGSVSTLTIQRTQQEDSAVYLCASRLSGGNQPQNFGDGTRLSIL.

The V and J genes are TRBV6-1 and TRBJ1-5; TRBD1 is a possible D gene (5 bases). The V end was cut by 2 bases, the J end by 3 bases, with 11 bases between. This CDR3 contains 15 residues. The germline V gene has CDR1 MNHNS and CDR2 SASEGT. The CDR3 coding sequence is TGTGCCAGCAGTGAAATAGACAGACACAATCAGCCCCAGCATTTT. Its translation: CASSEIDRHNQPQHF.

J is TRBJ1-6 and V is TRBV27, with a possible D match to TRBD1 (5 bases). The CDR3 spans 14 residues. The germline gives CDR1 MNHEY, CDR2 SMNVEV (reference sequence). Trimming took 2 bases from V and 7 from J, leaving 9 bases between them. The CDR3 spells CASSLARGNSPLHF. For the CDR3, the DNA is TGTGCCAGCAGTTTAGCTAGGGGAAATTCACCCCTCCACTTT.

The rearrangement joins TRBV14 to TRBJ1-2; TRBD1 is a possible D gene (5 bases). This CDR3 contains 15 residues. V lost 4 bases and J lost 2, with 14 bases in between. In germline, CDR1 is SGHDN, CDR2 FVKESK. Here the CDR3 DNA reads TGTGCCAGCAGCCCCGCCGGGACTGCAAACTATGGCTACACCTTC. It yields the protein CASSPAGTANYGYTF. The entire variable domain, with the rest obtained from reference TRBV14 and TRBJ1-2, is as follows: EAGVTQFPSHSVIEKGQTVTLRCDPISGHDNLYWYRRVMGKEIKFLLHFVKESKQDESGMPNNRFLAERTGGTYSTLKVQPAELEDSGVYFCASSPAGTANYGYTFGSGTRLTVV.

This clone occurred a few times. This chain uses TRBV14 with TRBJ2-2, with D possibly being TRBD2 (6 bases). CDR1 is SGHDN and CDR2 is FVKESK in the germline V gene. V was trimmed by 4 bases and J by 5 bases, leaving 11 bases between them. The CDR3 is made up of 14 amino acids. The CDR3: CASSLLLATGELFF. The CDR3 coding sequence is TGTGCCAGCAGCCTTCTCCTAGCGACCGGGGAGCTGTTTTTT.

The rearrangement links TRBV20-1 to TRBJ2-7; TRBD1 agrees at 8 bases. This CDR3 comprises 11 residues. Germline CDR1 reads DFQATT; CDR2 reads SNEGSKA (reference sequence). J gave up 6 bases and V 5 bases, and 3 bases lay outside the gene matches. CDR3: CSARTGIEQYF. CDR3 nucleotide sequence: TGCAGTGCTCGGACAGGGATCGAGCAGTACTTC.

J is TRBJ1-1 and V is TRBV13; D remains unclear. V lost 5 bases and J 1 base, leaving 5 bases between the germline ends. The CDR3 covers 12 residues. Germline V gene data show CDR1 as PRHDT and CDR2 as FYEKMQ (reference sequence). CDR3 DNA sequence: TGTGCCAGCAGCCCAGAGAACACTGAAGCTTTCTTT. Translated: CASSPENTEAFF.

The CDR3 sequence is CASSQVKGAYGYTF. The CDR3 DNA reads as TGCGCCAGCAGCCAAGTGAAGGGGGCCTATGGCTACACCTTC. V gene TRBV4-1 combines with J gene TRBJ1-2; 7 nucleotides match TRBD1. The CDR3 extends over 14 amino acids. Germline V gives CDR1 MGHRA, CDR2 YSYEKL. V gave up 1 base and J gave up 4 bases; unmatched junction bases: 3.

V is TRBV19 and J is TRBJ1-1; possible D gene TRBD1, 5 bases. Germline CDR1 and CDR2: LNHDA and SQIVND (reference sequence). The CDR3 extends over 15 amino acids. The V gene lost 5 bases and the J gene lost 11 bases, with 24 bases spanning the gap. DNA of the CDR3: TGTGCCAGTAGTCTCATGGGGCAAGCGGGTTCGCGGGCTTTCTTT. Translating gives CASSLMGQAGSRAFF.

The chain recombines TRBV27 with TRBJ2-7, with 7 nucleotides matching TRBD2. Trimming removed 7 bases from V and 7 bases from J; junction bases left unmatched: 16. The CDR3 loop spans 15 amino acids. Germline CDR1 MNHEY, CDR2 SMNVEV (reference sequence). This CDR3 reads CASKPLPGLLREQYF. In DNA form, the CDR3 reads TGTGCCAGCAAACCCCTCCCGGGACTACTTAGGGAGCAGTACTTC.

This rearrangement joins TRBV6-1 to TRBJ2-1; 12 positions agree with TRBD2. The junction had 6 bases not matched to a gene; V was cut back by 4 bases and J by 11 bases. Germline CDR1 is MNHNS and CDR2 is SASEGT. CDR3 size: 14 residues. CDR3 amino acids: CASSGLTSGGKQFF. The CDR3 nucleotides read TGTGCCAGCAGTGGGTTGACTAGCGGGGGCAAGCAGTTCTTC.

This sequence joins TRBV4-3 and TRBJ2-7; tentatively, D is TRBD1 (7 bases). This CDR3 comprises 15 residues. V dropped 0 bases and J dropped 3 bases, with 12 bases sitting between them. Germline CDR1 is LGHNA and CDR2 is YSLEER. The CDR3 bases are TGCGCCAGCAGCCAAGATCGGGGGACAGTCTACGAGCAGTACTTC. It is translated as CASSQDRGTVYEQYF.

The chain couples TRBV19 to TRBJ2-5, with a weak D call TRBD2 (6 bases). CDR1 and CDR2 from the germline V gene are LNHDA and SQIVND (reference sequence). The CDR3 extends over 15 amino acids. V lost 10 bases, J lost 11 bases, and 29 bases lay in between. CDR3 region: CATGAGSGYSEEQYF. CDR3 sequence (DNA): TGTGCCACGGGTGCGGGGTCAGGGTACTCGGAAGAGCAGTACTTC. The whole variable domain, filled in from reference TRBV19 and TRBJ2-5, reads DGGITQSPKYLFRKEGQNVTLSCEQNLNHDAMYWYRQDPGQGLRLIYYSQIVNDFQKGDIAEGYSVSREKKESFPLTVTSAQKNPTAFYLCATGAGSGYSEEQYFGPGTRLLVL.

V usage is TRBV2 and J usage is TRBJ1-1; 9 bases are shared with TRBD1. Trimming at V came to 4 bases and at J to 1 base, leaving 4 bases not matched to a gene. The CDR3 totals 15 residues. Germline values: CDR1 SNHLY, CDR2 FYNNEI. The CDR3 DNA is TGTGCCAGCAGTGTTATGGGACAGGGGAACACTGAAGCTTTCTTT. Translated: CASSVMGQGNTEAFF.

The V call is TRBV11-2, the J call TRBJ2-7, with TRBD1 matching over 7 bases. J gave up 0 bases and V 1 base, and 3 bases lay outside the gene matches. Germline values: CDR1 SGHAT, CDR2 FQNNGV. The CDR3 runs 15 residues. CDR3 loop: CASSLGDRASYEQYF. DNA of the CDR3: TGTGCCAGCAGCTTAGGTGACAGGGCCTCCTACGAGCAGTACTTC.

The chain employs TRBV9 and TRBJ2-1, with D possibly matching TRBD2 (5 bases). CDR3 length: 16 amino acids. CDR1 and CDR2 (germline): SGDLS, YYNGEE. Trimming shortened V by 2 bases and J by 5 bases, and 17 bases separated the two germline ends. The CDR3 loop reads CASSVRLGGGNNEQFF. CDR3 bases: TGTGCCAGCAGCGTCCGATTGGGCGGAGGAAACAATGAGCAGTTCTTC.

V usage is TRBV5-1 and J usage is TRBJ2-6, with TRBD1 matching 7 bases. There are 16 residues in the CDR3. V shed 3 bases and J 0 bases; nucleotides not matched to a gene: 3. Germline V gene lookup returns CDR1 SGHRS and CDR2 YFSETQ. Here the CDR3 reads CASSYGTDSGANVLTF. CDR3 bases: TGCGCCAGCAGCTACGGGACAGACTCTGGGGCCAACGTCCTGACTTTC.

The chain links TRBV7-4 to TRBJ1-3, with a possible D match to TRBD1 (5 bases). The V gene's germline CDR1 is SGHVT and CDR2 SQSDAQ. This CDR3 region has 14 residues. V dropped 3 bases and J dropped 3 bases, with 9 bases sitting between them. The CDR3 protein is CASSLGGGGNTIYF. CDR3 sequence (DNA): TGTGCCAGCAGCTTGGGGGGGGGTGGAAACACCATATATTTT.

A single count supports this clone. The J gene is TRBJ2-7, the V gene TRBV28; D perhaps matches TRBD1 (6 bases). Germline V gives CDR1 MDHEN, CDR2 SYDVKM. The CDR3 totals 13 residues. V lost 8 bases and J 6 bases, leaving 17 bases between the germline ends. The CDR3 DNA is TGTGCCAGCGCCCCCGGACAGCTCTTCGAGCAGTACTTC. It codes for CASAPGQLFEQYF.

In its sample, this clone was seen once. An end of the junction differs from the germline gene, which may be a read error. V and J are TRBV30 and TRBJ1-5; TRBD1 might be the D (6 bases). The CDR3 has 16 residues. CDR1 and CDR2 (germline): GTSNPN, SVGIG (reference sequence). CDR3 residues: CAWSPPGVHSNQPQNF. CDR3 in DNA: TGTGCCTGGAGCCCCCCAGGGGTGCATAGCAATCAGCCCCAGAATTTT.

The V and J genes are TRBV5-4 and TRBJ2-7, with D tentatively TRBD1 (5 bases). CDR1 is SGHNT and CDR2 is YYREEE in the germline V gene (reference sequence). This CDR3 has 14 amino acids. V dropped 4 bases and J dropped 7 bases, with 18 bases sitting between them. CDR3 DNA sequence: TGTGCCAGCAGCATGCCTAGGGGATCGCGGGAGCAGTACTTC. It codes for CASSMPRGSREQYF. Filled out from reference TRBV5-4 and TRBJ2-7, the complete variable domain reads ETGVTQSPTHLIKTRGQQVTLRCSSQSGHNTVSWYQQALGQGPQFIFQYYREEENGRGNFPPRFSGLQFPNYSSELNVNALELDDSALYLCASSMPRGSREQYFGPGTRLTVT.